Presented here are 15 T cell receptor beta chains from one specimen sequenced in a study of T cell changes during pregnancy in multiple sclerosis. The repertoire was sequenced with immunoSEQ multiplex PCR; TCRdb's copy has only in-frame clones and lacks some. Found here are 40,000 to 50,000 clones, 91% of them singletons; the top ten hold 10%. Sequenced here: CD8+ T cells from peripheral blood mononuclear cells, sampled after pregnancy. The receptors originated from a female donor with multiple sclerosis, enrolled in a pregnancy study.

This sequence joins TRBV9 and TRBJ1-4, with 8 bases identical to TRBD1. Trimming removed 4 bases from V and 2 bases from J; junction bases left unmatched: 4. CDR1 and CDR2 (germline): SGDLS, YYNGEE. The length of the CDR3 is 15 residues. CDR3 in amino acids: CASSPGGHTNEKLFF. The CDR3 DNA reads as TGTGCCAGCAGCCCAGGGGGCCATACTAATGAAAAACTGTTTTTT.

The CDR3 spells CASGLSSSAISPYGYTF. The CDR3 bases are TGTGCCAGCGGCCTCTCTAGCTCCGCCATTTCGCCCTATGGCTACACCTTC. The chain uses TRBV9 and TRBJ1-2; D is ambiguous. Germline V gene lookup returns CDR1 SGDLS and CDR2 YYNGEE. Trimming left V 7 bases short and J 4 bases short, with 26 bases between. The CDR3 contains 17 residues.

The chain recombines TRBV6-5 with TRBJ2-7; the match to TRBD1 covers 8 bases. The CDR3 sequence is 14 residues long. V was pared by 1 base and J by 7 bases, with 6 bases of the junction left unmatched. Germline loops: CDR1 MNHEY, CDR2 SVGAGI. The CDR3 sequence: CASSYFRTGQEQYF. The DNA of the CDR3 is TGTGCCAGCAGTTACTTTCGGACAGGGCAAGAGCAGTACTTC.

This clone was counted once. The chain combines TRBV27 with TRBJ2-7; 9 bases align to TRBD2. This CDR3 region has 14 residues. The J segment lost 4 bases and the V segment lost 3 bases, leaving 4 bases of the junction unmatched. CDR1 is MNHEY and CDR2 is SMNVEV in the germline V gene (reference sequence). The CDR3 DNA sequence: TGTGCCAGCAGTTTTTCTAGCGGGGCGTACGAGCAGTACTTC. Translated, it gives CASSFSSGAYEQYF.

The CDR3 sequence is CASSLEGGWDRAYEQYF. In DNA form, the CDR3 reads TGTGCCAGCAGCTTAGAAGGAGGCTGGGACAGGGCCTACGAGCAGTACTTC. The rearrangement links TRBV7-8 to TRBJ2-7, with 9 bases identical to TRBD1. CDR3 size: 17 residues. CDR1 and CDR2 from the germline V gene are SGHVS and FQNEAQ. Unmatched junction bases numbered 9, after V lost 1 base and J lost 2 bases.

The chain uses TRBV2 and TRBJ2-5; D ambiguous. CDR1 and CDR2 (germline): SNHLY, FYNNEI. CDR3 length equals 14 residues. Deletions cut 3 bases from V and 2 bases from J, with 10 bases between. CDR3 sequence: CASSELPGQETQYF. The CDR3 DNA reads TGTGCCAGCAGTGAGTTGCCAGGTCAAGAGACCCAGTACTTC.

J is TRBJ2-3 and V is TRBV9, with a weak D call TRBD1 (5 bases). The CDR3 totals 16 residues. V gave up 0 bases and J gave up 4 bases, with 15 bases separating them. In germline, CDR1 is SGDLS, CDR2 YYNGEE. For the CDR3, the DNA is TGTGCCAGCAGCGTAGGCGCACAGGATAGTTCAGATACGCAGTATTTT. This sequence encodes CASSVGAQDSSDTQYF.

The chain joins TRBV6-1 to TRBJ2-2; 9 bases are a match to TRBD1. V shed 8 bases and J 7 bases; nucleotides not matched to a gene: 5. Germline CDR1 MNHNS, CDR2 SASEGT. The CDR3 runs to 13 residues. The CDR3 nucleotides read TGTGCCAGCCAACAGGGGGCCAGCGGGGAGCTGTTTTTT. As protein: CASQQGASGELFF.

This clone came up once. The chain couples TRBV4-1 to TRBJ2-7, with unresolved D. Germline CDR1 and CDR2: MGHRA and YSYEKL. Deletions cut 1 base from V and 2 bases from J, with 9 bases between. The CDR3 length is 14 residues. The CDR3 sequence: CASSQAWQPYEQYF. The CDR3 bases are TGCGCCAGCAGCCAAGCCTGGCAACCCTACGAGCAGTACTTC.

The chain combines TRBV27 with TRBJ2-5, with D possibly TRBD2 on 6 matching bases. Germline V gene sequence: CDR1 MNHEY, CDR2 SMNVEV (reference sequence). The length of the CDR3 is 18 residues. Deletions cut 5 bases from V and 5 bases from J, with 27 bases between. The DNA of the CDR3 is TGTGCCAGCAGTCCACTACTTTCCCCTTCCGGGGGTCCGGAGACCCAGTACTTC. This translates into CASSPLLSPSGGPETQYF.

The chain is built from TRBV19 and TRBJ2-3, with D perhaps TRBD2 (6 bases). V was clipped by 7 bases and J by 0 bases, with 8 bases between them. Germline V gene lookup returns CDR1 LNHDA and CDR2 SQIVND (reference sequence). The CDR3 length is 13 residues. The CDR3 region has the DNA TGTGCCAGTATGGGGACTAGCACAGATACGCAGTATTTT. This translates into CASMGTSTDTQYF.

V is TRBV27 and J is TRBJ2-6; no definite D call. CDR1 and CDR2 (germline): MNHEY, SMNVEV (reference sequence). CDR3 length equals 16 residues. Trimming stripped 1 base from V and 0 bases from J, with 7 bases between. The CDR3 coding sequence is TGTGCCAGCAGTTTATGGGCCGACTCTGGGGCCAACGTCCTGACTTTC. It codes for CASSLWADSGANVLTF.

The rearrangement uses TRBV11-2 and TRBJ2-5; 7 bases map to TRBD1. This CDR3 spans 15 amino acids. Germline V gene data show CDR1 as SGHAT and CDR2 as FQNNGV. The ends lost 1 base at V and 5 bases at J; junction bases unmatched: 7. CDR3 DNA sequence: TGTGCCAGCAGCTTAGGACAGGGTCCCCTGGAGACCCAGTACTTC. Translation: CASSLGQGPLETQYF.

In its sample, this clone was seen a few times. The chain is built from TRBV30 and TRBJ1-1; D is unclear. The germline gives CDR1 GTSNPN, CDR2 SVGIG (reference sequence). The CDR3 is 11 residues long. V was pared by 2 bases and J by 7 bases, with 8 bases between. The CDR3 DNA sequence: TGTGCCTGGAGTATTGCAGATGAAGCTTTCTTT. This translates into CAWSIADEAFF. The variable domain in full, completed from reference TRBV30 and TRBJ1-1, reads SQTIHQWPATLVQPVGSPLSLECTVEGTSNPNLYWYRQAAGRGLQLLFYSVGIGQISSEVPQNLSASRPQDRQFILSSKKLLLSDSGFYLCAWSIADEAFFGQGTRLTVV.

The gene calls are TRBV29-1 and TRBJ1-6, with 7 bases that match TRBD1. Germline CDR1 and CDR2: SQVTM and ANQGSEA. The junction had 6 bases not matched to a gene; V was cut back by 7 bases and J by 0 bases. The CDR3 extends over 15 amino acids. The CDR3 coding sequence is TGCAGCGCCGGACAGGCAAGCTCCTATAATTCACCCCTCCACTTT. Translated: CSAGQASSYNSPLHF.